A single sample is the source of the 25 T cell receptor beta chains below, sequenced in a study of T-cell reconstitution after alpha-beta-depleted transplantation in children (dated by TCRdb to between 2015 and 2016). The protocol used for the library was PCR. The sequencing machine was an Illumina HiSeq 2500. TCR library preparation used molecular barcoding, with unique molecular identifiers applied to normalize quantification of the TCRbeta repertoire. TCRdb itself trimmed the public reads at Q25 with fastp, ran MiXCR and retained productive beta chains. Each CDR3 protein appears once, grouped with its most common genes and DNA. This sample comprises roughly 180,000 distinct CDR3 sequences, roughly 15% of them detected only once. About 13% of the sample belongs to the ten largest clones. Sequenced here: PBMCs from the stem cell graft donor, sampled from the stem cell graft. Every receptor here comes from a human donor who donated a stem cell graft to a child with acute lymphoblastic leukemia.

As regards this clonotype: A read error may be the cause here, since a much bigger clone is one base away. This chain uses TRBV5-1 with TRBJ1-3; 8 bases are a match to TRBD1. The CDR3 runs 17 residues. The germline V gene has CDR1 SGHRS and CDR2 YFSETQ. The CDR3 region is CATSLDRQGPSGNTIYF. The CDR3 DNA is TGCGCCACCAGCTTGGATCGACAGGGGCCGTCTGGAAACACCATATATTTT. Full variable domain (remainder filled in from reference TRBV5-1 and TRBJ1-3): KAGVTQTPRYLIKTRGQQVTLSCSPISGHRSVSWYQQTPGQGLQFLFEYFSETQRNKGNFPGRFSGRQFSNSRSEMNVSTLELGDSALYLCATSLDRQGPSGNTIYFGEGSWLTVV.

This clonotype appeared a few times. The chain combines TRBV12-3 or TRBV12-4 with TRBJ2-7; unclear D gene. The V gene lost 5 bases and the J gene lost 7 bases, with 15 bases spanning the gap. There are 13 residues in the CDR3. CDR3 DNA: TGTGCCAGCAGTCCAGACGCGGCGTGGGAGCAGTACTTC. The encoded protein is CASSPDAAWEQYF.

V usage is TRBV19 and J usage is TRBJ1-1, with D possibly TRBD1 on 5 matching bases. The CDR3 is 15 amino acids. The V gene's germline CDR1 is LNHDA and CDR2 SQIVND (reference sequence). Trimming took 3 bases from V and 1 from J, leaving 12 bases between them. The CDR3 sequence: CASSMTRQGNTEAFF. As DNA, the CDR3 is TGTGCCAGTAGTATGACTCGGCAGGGGAACACTGAAGCTTTCTTT.

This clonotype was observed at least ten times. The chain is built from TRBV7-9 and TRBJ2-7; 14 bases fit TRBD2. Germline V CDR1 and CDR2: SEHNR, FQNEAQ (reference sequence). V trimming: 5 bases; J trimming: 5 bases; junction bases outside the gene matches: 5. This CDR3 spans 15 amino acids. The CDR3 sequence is CASSIPGLAGDEQYF. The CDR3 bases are TGTGCCAGCAGCATTCCGGGACTAGCGGGAGACGAGCAGTACTTC.

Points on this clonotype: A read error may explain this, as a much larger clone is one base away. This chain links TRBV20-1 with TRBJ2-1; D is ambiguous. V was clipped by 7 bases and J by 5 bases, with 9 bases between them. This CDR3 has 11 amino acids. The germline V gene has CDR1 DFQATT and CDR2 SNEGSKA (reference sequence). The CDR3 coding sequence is TGCAGTGTGCAGGCGAACAATGAGCAGTTCTTC. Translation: CSVQANNEQFF.

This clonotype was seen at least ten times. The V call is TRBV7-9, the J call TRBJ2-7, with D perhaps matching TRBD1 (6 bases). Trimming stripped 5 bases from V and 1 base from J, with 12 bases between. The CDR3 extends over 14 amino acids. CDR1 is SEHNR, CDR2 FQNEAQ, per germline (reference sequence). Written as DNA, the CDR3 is TGTGCCAGCAGCAACCCGGACAGTTCCTACGAGCAGTACTTC. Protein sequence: CASSNPDSSYEQYF.

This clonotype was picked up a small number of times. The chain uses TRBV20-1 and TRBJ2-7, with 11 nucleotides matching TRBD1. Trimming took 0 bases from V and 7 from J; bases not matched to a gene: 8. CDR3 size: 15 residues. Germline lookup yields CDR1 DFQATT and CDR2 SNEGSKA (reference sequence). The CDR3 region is CSARDADRGRVEQYF. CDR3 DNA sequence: TGCAGTGCTAGAGATGCGGACAGGGGGCGCGTGGAGCAGTACTTC.

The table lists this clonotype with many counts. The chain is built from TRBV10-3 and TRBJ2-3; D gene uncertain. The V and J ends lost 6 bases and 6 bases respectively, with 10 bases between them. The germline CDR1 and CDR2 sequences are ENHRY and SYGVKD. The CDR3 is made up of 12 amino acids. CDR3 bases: TGTGCCATCAGCCGACCCAAGGATACGCAGTATTTT. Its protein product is CAISRPKDTQYF.

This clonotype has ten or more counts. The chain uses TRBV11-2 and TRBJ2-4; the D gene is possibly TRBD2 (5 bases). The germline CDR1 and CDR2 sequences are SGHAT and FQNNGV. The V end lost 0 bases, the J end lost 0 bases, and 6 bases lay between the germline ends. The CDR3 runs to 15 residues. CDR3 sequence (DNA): TGTGCCAGCAGCTTAGATGGACTAGCCAAAAACATTCAGTACTTC. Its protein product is CASSLDGLAKNIQYF.

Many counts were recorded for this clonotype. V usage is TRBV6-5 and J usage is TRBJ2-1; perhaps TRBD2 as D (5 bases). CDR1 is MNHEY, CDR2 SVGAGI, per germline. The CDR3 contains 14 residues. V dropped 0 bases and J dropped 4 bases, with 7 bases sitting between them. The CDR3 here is CASSYSGGYNEQFF. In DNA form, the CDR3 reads TGTGCCAGCAGTTACTCAGGCGGGTACAATGAGCAGTTCTTC.

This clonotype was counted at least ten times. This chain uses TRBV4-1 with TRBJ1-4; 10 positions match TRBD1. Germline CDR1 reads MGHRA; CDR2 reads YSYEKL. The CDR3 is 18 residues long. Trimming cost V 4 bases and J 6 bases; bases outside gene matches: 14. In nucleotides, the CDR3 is TGCGCCAGCAGCCGCCAGGGACAGGGGAAAAGGTTGGATGAAAAACTGTTTTTT. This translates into CASSRQGQGKRLDEKLFF.

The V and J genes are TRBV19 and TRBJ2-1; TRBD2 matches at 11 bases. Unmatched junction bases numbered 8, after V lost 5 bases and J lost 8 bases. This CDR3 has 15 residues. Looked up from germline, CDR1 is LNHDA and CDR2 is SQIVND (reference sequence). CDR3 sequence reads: CASSRTGTSGHEQFF. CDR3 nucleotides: TGTGCCAGTAGTCGTACCGGGACTAGCGGACATGAGCAGTTCTTC. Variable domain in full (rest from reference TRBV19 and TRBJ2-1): DGGITQSPKYLFRKEGQNVTLSCEQNLNHDAMYWYRQDPGQGLRLIYYSQIVNDFQKGDIAEGYSVSREKKESFPLTVTSAQKNPTAFYLCASSRTGTSGHEQFFGPGTRLTVL.

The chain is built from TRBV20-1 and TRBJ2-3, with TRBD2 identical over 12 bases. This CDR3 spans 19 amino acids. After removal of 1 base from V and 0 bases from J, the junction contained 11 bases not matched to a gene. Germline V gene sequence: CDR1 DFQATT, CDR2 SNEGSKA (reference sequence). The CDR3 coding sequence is TGCAGTGCTAGAGGCTTGCGACTAGCGGGAGAGCCGAGCACAGATACGCAGTATTTT. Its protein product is CSARGLRLAGEPSTDTQYF.

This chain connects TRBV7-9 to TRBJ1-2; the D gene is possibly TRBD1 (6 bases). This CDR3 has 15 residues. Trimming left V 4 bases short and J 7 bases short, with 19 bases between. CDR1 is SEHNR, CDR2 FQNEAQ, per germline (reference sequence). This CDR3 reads CASSSQGLEIVGYTF. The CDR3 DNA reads TGTGCCAGCAGCTCACAGGGACTGGAAATTGTTGGCTACACCTTC.

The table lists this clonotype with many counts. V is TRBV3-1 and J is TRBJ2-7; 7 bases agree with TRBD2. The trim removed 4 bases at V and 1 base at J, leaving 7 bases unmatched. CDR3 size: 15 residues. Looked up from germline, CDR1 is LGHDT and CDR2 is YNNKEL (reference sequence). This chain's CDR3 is CASSPPASGSYEQYF. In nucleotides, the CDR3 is TGTGCCAGCAGCCCCCCGGCTAGCGGTTCCTACGAGCAGTACTTC.

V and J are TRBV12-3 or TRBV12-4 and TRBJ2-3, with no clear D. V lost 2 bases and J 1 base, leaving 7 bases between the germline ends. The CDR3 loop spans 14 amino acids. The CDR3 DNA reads TGTGCCAGCAGTTTAAGAACCGGCACAGATACGCAGTATTTT. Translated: CASSLRTGTDTQYF.

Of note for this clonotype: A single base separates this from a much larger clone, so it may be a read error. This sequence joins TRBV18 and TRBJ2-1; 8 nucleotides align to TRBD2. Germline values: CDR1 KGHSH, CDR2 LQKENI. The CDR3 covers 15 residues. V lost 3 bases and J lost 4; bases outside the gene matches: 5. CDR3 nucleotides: TGTGCCAGCTCACCCACTGCTAGCGGGTACAATGAGCAGTTCTTC. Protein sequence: CASSPTASGYNEQFF.

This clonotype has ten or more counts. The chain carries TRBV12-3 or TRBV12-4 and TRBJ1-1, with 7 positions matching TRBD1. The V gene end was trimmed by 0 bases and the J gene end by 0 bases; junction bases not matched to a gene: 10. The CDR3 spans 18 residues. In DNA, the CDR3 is TGTGCCAGCAGTTTAGCGCAAAGGGGGCTTAGGATGAACACTGAAGCTTTCTTT. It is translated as CASSLAQRGLRMNTEAFF.

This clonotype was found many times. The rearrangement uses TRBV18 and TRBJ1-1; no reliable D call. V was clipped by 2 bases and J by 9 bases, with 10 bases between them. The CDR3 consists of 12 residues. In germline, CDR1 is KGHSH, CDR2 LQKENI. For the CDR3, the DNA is TGTGCCAGCTCACCAGATATTACTCAAGCTTTCTTT. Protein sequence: CASSPDITQAFF.

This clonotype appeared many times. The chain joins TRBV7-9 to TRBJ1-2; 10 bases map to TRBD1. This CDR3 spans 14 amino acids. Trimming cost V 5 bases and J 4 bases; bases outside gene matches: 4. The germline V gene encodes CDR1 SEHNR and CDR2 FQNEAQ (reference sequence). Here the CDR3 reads CASSADRGTYGYTF. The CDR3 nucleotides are TGTGCCAGCAGCGCGGACAGGGGGACCTATGGCTACACCTTC.

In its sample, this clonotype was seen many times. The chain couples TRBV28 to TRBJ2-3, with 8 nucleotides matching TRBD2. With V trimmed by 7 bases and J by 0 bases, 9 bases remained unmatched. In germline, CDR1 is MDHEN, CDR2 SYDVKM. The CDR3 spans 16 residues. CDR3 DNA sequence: TGTGCCAGCATAAGGGGCGGGAGGCCTAGCACAGATACGCAGTATTTT. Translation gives CASIRGGRPSTDTQYF.

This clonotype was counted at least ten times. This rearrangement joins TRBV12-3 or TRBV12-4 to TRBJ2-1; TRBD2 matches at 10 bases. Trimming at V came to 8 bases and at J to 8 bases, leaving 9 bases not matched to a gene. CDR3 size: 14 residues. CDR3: CASLPGLAIDEQFF. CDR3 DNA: TGTGCCAGCCTTCCGGGACTAGCGATTGATGAGCAGTTCTTC.

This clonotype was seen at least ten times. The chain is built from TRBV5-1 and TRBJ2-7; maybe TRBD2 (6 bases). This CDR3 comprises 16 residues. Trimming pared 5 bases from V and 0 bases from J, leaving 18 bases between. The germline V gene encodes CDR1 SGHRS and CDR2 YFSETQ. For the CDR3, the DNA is TGCGCCAGCAGGGCTATTAAGGGACTTAGCTCCTACGAGCAGTACTTC. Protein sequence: CASRAIKGLSSYEQYF.

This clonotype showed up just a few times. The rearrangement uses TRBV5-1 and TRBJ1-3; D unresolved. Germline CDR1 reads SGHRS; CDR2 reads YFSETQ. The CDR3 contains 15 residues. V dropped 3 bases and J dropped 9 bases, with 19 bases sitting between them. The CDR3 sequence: CASSSWTEPEGTIYF. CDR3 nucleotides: TGCGCCAGCAGCTCCTGGACTGAGCCGGAGGGCACCATATATTTT. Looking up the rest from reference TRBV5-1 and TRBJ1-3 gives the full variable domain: KAGVTQTPRYLIKTRGQQVTLSCSPISGHRSVSWYQQTPGQGLQFLFEYFSETQRNKGNFPGRFSGRQFSNSRSEMNVSTLELGDSALYLCASSSWTEPEGTIYFGEGSWLTVV.

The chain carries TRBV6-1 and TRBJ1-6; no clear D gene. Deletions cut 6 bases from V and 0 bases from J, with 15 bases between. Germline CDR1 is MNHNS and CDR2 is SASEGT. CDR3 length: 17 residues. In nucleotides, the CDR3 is TGTGCCAGCAGAGGCCCCCGGATCCGCTCCTATAATTCACCCCTCCACTTT. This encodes CASRGPRIRSYNSPLHF.